This entry lists 8 T cell receptor beta chains sequenced from one sample in a study of CD8+ T cells in alopecia areata. TCR sequencing used cDNA made by reverse transcription of extracted RNA. Repertoires were generated with immunoSEQ multiplex PCR, while TCRdb's copy carries only in-frame clones and drops some. The data contain some 150,000 clones, under 60% of them singletons. The material sequenced was CD8+ T cells sorted from blood, taken at week 0. The receptors stem from a human donor with alopecia areata.

V usage is TRBV29-1 and J usage is TRBJ1-2; a weak D match, TRBD1 (6 bases). CDR3 length equals 13 residues. Germline assignment: CDR1 SQVTM and CDR2 ANQGSEA. Between the trimmed V and J ends, which lost 3 bases and 3 bases, there was a span of 11 bases. CDR3 nucleotide sequence: TGCAGCGTTGAGGAACAGGGAGACTATGGCTACACCTTC. It is translated as CSVEEQGDYGYTF.

The chain recombines TRBV4-3 with TRBJ2-5; 8 bases are a match to TRBD1. Unmatched junction bases numbered 11, after V lost 3 bases and J lost 2 bases. CDR1 and CDR2 (germline): LGHNA, YSLEER. The CDR3 covers 17 residues. CDR3 sequence reads: CASSQAGTGGPQETQYF. The CDR3 DNA reads TGCGCCAGCAGCCAGGCCGGGACAGGCGGCCCACAAGAGACCCAGTACTTC.

This clone was seen a handful of times. CDR3 loop: CASSLGSGTVENEQYF. DNA of the CDR3: TGTGCCAGCAGCTTAGGATCTGGGACAGTTGAAAACGAGCAGTACTTC. The rearrangement links TRBV11-2 to TRBJ2-7, with 7 bases aligning to TRBD1. V gave up 1 base and J gave up 5 bases; unmatched junction bases: 11. CDR1 and CDR2 (germline): SGHAT, FQNNGV. CDR3 size: 16 residues.

This clone was seen more than once but under ten times. The chain carries TRBV13 and TRBJ2-1; D uncertain. Germline loops: CDR1 PRHDT, CDR2 FYEKMQ (reference sequence). The length of the CDR3 is 12 residues. Between the trimmed V and J ends, which lost 5 bases and 9 bases, there was a span of 11 bases. The CDR3 protein is CASSPRVSEQFF. CDR3 DNA: TGTGCCAGCAGCCCTAGGGTCAGTGAGCAGTTCTTC. Full variable domain (rest looked up from reference TRBV13 and TRBJ2-1): AAGVIQSPRHLIKEKRETATLKCYPIPRHDTVYWYQQGPGQDPQFLISFYEKMQSDKGSIPDRFSAQQFSDYHSELNMSSLELGDSALYFCASSPRVSEQFFGPGTRLTVL.

This clone appeared a few times. The chain employs TRBV6-5 and TRBJ1-6, with D possibly matching TRBD1 (5 bases). Germline CDR1 reads MNHEY; CDR2 reads SVGAGI. The CDR3 extends over 13 amino acids. V was pared by 4 bases and J by 7 bases, with 8 bases between. The CDR3 nucleotides are TGTGCCAGCAGTTTAGGGGAGAATTCACCCCTCCACTTT. Protein: CASSLGENSPLHF.

This clone was seen a few times. This chain connects TRBV27 to TRBJ2-1; weak D call: TRBD1 (6 bases). The CDR3 covers 15 residues. Germline V gene sequence: CDR1 MNHEY, CDR2 SMNVEV (reference sequence). Between the trimmed V and J ends, which lost 5 bases and 5 bases, there was a span of 16 bases. The CDR3 loop is CASSPGGQFNNEQFF. Written as DNA, the CDR3 is TGTGCCAGCAGTCCCGGAGGACAGTTTAACAATGAGCAGTTCTTC.

The V and J genes are TRBV27 and TRBJ2-1; no firm D call. The CDR3 has 13 amino acids. V was cut by 1 base and J by 6 bases, with 7 bases left in between. From germline, CDR1 is MNHEY and CDR2 SMNVEV (reference sequence). CDR3 nucleotide sequence: TGTGCCAGCAGTTTATGGCCTGTCAATGAGCAGTTCTTC. Residues: CASSLWPVNEQFF.

This clone was found a few times. The V call is TRBV19, the J call TRBJ2-7, with D possibly being TRBD1 or TRBD2 (5 bases each). The CDR3 extends over 13 amino acids. V was shortened by 4 bases and J by 3 bases, with 10 bases between the two germline ends. Per the germline V gene, CDR1 is LNHDA and CDR2 is SQIVND (reference sequence). CDR3 protein: CASSTGQIYEQYF. The CDR3 region has the DNA TGTGCCAGTAGTACGGGGCAGATCTACGAGCAGTACTTC. The full variable domain, with the rest looked up from reference TRBV19 and TRBJ2-7, is DGGITQSPKYLFRKEGQNVTLSCEQNLNHDAMYWYRQDPGQGLRLIYYSQIVNDFQKGDIAEGYSVSREKKESFPLTVTSAQKNPTAFYLCASSTGQIYEQYFGPGTRLTVT.